This passage covers 20 T cell receptor beta chains from one sample sequenced in a study of cytomegalovirus exposure and HLA in healthy donors. The study ran its PCR with 60 Vbeta and 13 Jbeta primers. The repertoire was sequenced with immunoSEQ multiplex PCR; TCRdb's copy has only in-frame clones and lacks some. The sample gives some 200,000 clones, roughly 73% of which show up once; over 2.5% is in the top ten. Sequences were obtained from PBMCs. The receptor set was obtained from a female donor in good health and CMV-seronegative.

The chain uses TRBV28 and TRBJ1-5; TRBD1 might be the D (6 bases). The CDR3 covers 15 residues. V was clipped by 2 bases and J by 6 bases, with 14 bases between them. Per the germline V gene, CDR1 is MDHEN and CDR2 is SYDVKM. CDR3 sequence: CASSLTQEGGQPQHF. CDR3 DNA: TGTGCCAGCAGTTTAACACAGGAAGGGGGTCAGCCCCAGCATTTT.

The chain uses TRBV19 and TRBJ2-1; the match to TRBD2 covers 12 bases. The CDR3 contains 16 residues. The germline CDR1 and CDR2 sequences are LNHDA and SQIVND (reference sequence). Unmatched junction bases numbered 10, after V lost 7 bases and J lost 6 bases. This chain's CDR3 is CASTHTSGGPLNEQFF. The CDR3 nucleotides are TGTGCCAGTACTCATACTAGCGGGGGGCCGCTCAATGAGCAGTTCTTC.

The chain couples TRBV19 to TRBJ1-1; 10 positions match TRBD1. The CDR3 extends over 18 amino acids. J was trimmed by 2 bases and V by 3 bases; bases with no gene match: 12. Germline CDR1 and CDR2: LNHDA and SQIVND (reference sequence). The CDR3 loop reads CASSINSGGQGYNTEAFF. CDR3 nucleotides: TGTGCCAGTAGTATCAATAGCGGGGGACAGGGGTATAACACTGAAGCTTTCTTT.

The chain links TRBV28 to TRBJ2-7; tentative D call: TRBD1 (6 bases). Germline values: CDR1 MDHEN, CDR2 SYDVKM. There are 13 residues in the CDR3. V lost 6 bases, J lost 6 bases, and 15 bases lay in between. The CDR3 loop is CASRLQGYFEQYF. DNA for the CDR3: TGTGCCAGCAGGTTACAGGGTTATTTCGAGCAGTACTTC.

V is TRBV28 and J is TRBJ1-3; TRBD1 matches at 10 bases. The CDR3 sequence is 16 residues long. Germline V gene data show CDR1 as MDHEN and CDR2 as SYDVKM. With 6 bases clipped from V and 1 base from J, the junction kept 6 bases outside the gene matches. The CDR3 coding sequence is TGTGCCAGCAGCCATCCGGACAGGGGGTCTGGAAACACCATATATTTT. It encodes CASSHPDRGSGNTIYF.

The chain couples TRBV30 to TRBJ2-3, with 7 nucleotides matching TRBD2. The V gene's germline CDR1 is GTSNPN and CDR2 SVGIG (reference sequence). V dropped 2 bases and J dropped 6; count of bases not matched to a gene: 17. The CDR3 loop spans 17 amino acids. CDR3 region: CAWSFPSKIHGGDTQYF. Written as DNA, the CDR3 is TGTGCCTGGAGTTTCCCCTCTAAAATCCACGGGGGGGATACGCAGTATTTT.

The J gene is TRBJ1-1, the V gene TRBV28; D gene unclear. CDR3 length: 13 residues. Germline V gene data show CDR1 as MDHEN and CDR2 as SYDVKM. Trimming took 5 bases from V and 6 from J, leaving 13 bases between them. CDR3 protein: CASSTPQVPEAFF. CDR3 DNA sequence: TGTGCCAGCAGTACCCCCCAGGTTCCTGAAGCTTTCTTT.

The rearrangement uses TRBV4-1 and TRBJ2-1; 11 bases fit TRBD1. CDR3 length: 15 residues. V was pared by 5 bases and J by 4 bases, with 4 bases of the junction left unmatched. CDR1 MGHRA and CDR2 YSYEKL come from the germline V gene. The DNA of the CDR3 is TGCGCCAGCAGCGAAGGGACAGGGGGATACAATGAGCAGTTCTTC. This encodes CASSEGTGGYNEQFF.

The table lists this clone with a few counts. This rearrangement joins TRBV2 to TRBJ2-7; TRBD2 is a possible D gene (5 bases). V gave up 0 bases and J gave up 1 base, with 16 bases separating them. CDR1 and CDR2 from the germline V gene are SNHLY and FYNNEI. The CDR3 has 17 residues. DNA of the CDR3: TGTGCCAGCAGTGAAGCCCCCATAGGAGGAGGATCCTACGAGCAGTACTTC. It encodes CASSEAPIGGGSYEQYF.

The chain recombines TRBV7-2 with TRBJ2-7; tentatively, D is TRBD2 (6 bases). CDR1 is SGHTA, CDR2 FQGNSA, per germline. The CDR3 contains 16 residues. The ends were cut back, 0 bases at V and 0 bases at J, with 12 bases in the middle. In DNA form, the CDR3 reads TGTGCCAGCAGCTTAGCGGGGGGACTCAGCTCCTACGAGCAGTACTTC. This encodes CASSLAGGLSSYEQYF.

The genes are TRBV4-2 and TRBJ1-1, with D maybe TRBD1 (6 bases). This CDR3 contains 16 residues. Germline values: CDR1 LGHNA, CDR2 YNFKEQ. Deletions cut 0 bases from V and 0 bases from J, with 11 bases between. For the CDR3, the DNA is TGTGCCAGCAGCCAAGATCAGGGGAATATGAACACTGAAGCTTTCTTT. Translating gives CASSQDQGNMNTEAFF.

V gene TRBV28 combines with J gene TRBJ2-7; D might be TRBD1 (5 bases). Trimming took off 1 base at V and 0 bases at J, with 10 bases between the two ends. There are 15 residues in the CDR3. CDR1 and CDR2 from the germline V gene are MDHEN and SYDVKM. The CDR3: CASSLLTAGSYEQYF. The CDR3 nucleotides read TGTGCCAGCAGTTTATTGACAGCTGGCTCCTACGAGCAGTACTTC.

V gene TRBV14 combines with J gene TRBJ1-4; the D gene is possibly TRBD1 (6 bases). Germline CDR1 reads SGHDN; CDR2 reads FVKESK. The CDR3 extends over 15 amino acids. V was trimmed by 2 bases and J by 7 bases, leaving 14 bases between them. CDR3 residues: CASSQLQGGSEKLFF. CDR3 DNA sequence: TGTGCCAGCAGCCAACTACAGGGAGGGAGTGAAAAACTGTTTTTT.

The chain is built from TRBV2 and TRBJ2-2; no reliable D call. The CDR3 extends over 15 amino acids. Trimming left V 1 base short and J 7 bases short, with 13 bases between. Germline V gives CDR1 SNHLY, CDR2 FYNNEI. This CDR3 reads CASSEVVVSGGELFF. The DNA for the CDR3 is TGTGCCAGCAGTGAAGTAGTAGTCTCGGGCGGGGAGCTGTTTTTT. Full variable domain (rest looked up from reference TRBV2 and TRBJ2-2): EPEVTQTPSHQVTQMGQEVILRCVPISNHLYFYWYRQILGQKVEFLVSFYNNEISEKSEIFDDQFSVERPDGSNFTLKIRSTKLEDSAMYFCASSEVVVSGGELFFGEGSRLTVL.

The rearrangement joins TRBV7-6 to TRBJ1-3; 9 positions match TRBD1. Unmatched junction bases numbered 16, after V lost 1 base and J lost 3 bases. The CDR3 totals 20 residues. Germline CDR1 is SGHVS and CDR2 is FNYEAQ. The DNA of the CDR3 is TGTGCCAGCAGCTTAGAGGGGCCTAGGACAGGGGAATTCGATGGAAACACCATATATTTT. As protein: CASSLEGPRTGEFDGNTIYF. Full variable domain (missing parts from reference TRBV7-6 and TRBJ1-3): GAGVSQSPRYKVTKRGQDVALRCDPISGHVSLYWYRQALGQGPEFLTYFNYEAQQDKSGLPNDRFSAERPEGSISTLTIQRTEQRDSAMYRCASSLEGPRTGEFDGNTIYFGEGSWLTVV.

The gene calls are TRBV19 and TRBJ2-6; 7 nucleotides match TRBD1. Trimming at V came to 5 bases and at J to 0 bases, leaving 4 bases not matched to a gene. This CDR3 contains 16 residues. Germline V gene sequence: CDR1 LNHDA, CDR2 SQIVND (reference sequence). CDR3 loop: CASSQGVRSGANVLTF. The CDR3 coding sequence is TGTGCCAGTAGTCAGGGGGTACGCTCTGGGGCCAACGTCCTGACTTTC.

This sequence joins TRBV6-4 and TRBJ1-1, with D uncertain. The CDR3 sequence is 16 residues long. Per the germline V gene, CDR1 is MRHNA and CDR2 is SNTAGT. With 3 bases removed from V and 0 bases from J, the gap between germline ends came to 14 bases. The CDR3 region is CASSEGRAGVNTEAFF. In DNA, the CDR3 is TGTGCCAGCAGTGAAGGGCGGGCGGGAGTGAACACTGAAGCTTTCTTT.

This chain links TRBV2 with TRBJ1-1; 10 bases line up with TRBD1. The CDR3 loop spans 16 amino acids. The germline CDR1 and CDR2 sequences are SNHLY and FYNNEI. V lost 2 bases, J lost 3 bases, and 6 bases stayed unmatched. CDR3 nucleotides: TGTGCCAGCAGTGAAACGTGGGACAGGGGTTACACTGAAGCTTTCTTT. It is translated as CASSETWDRGYTEAFF.

This rearrangement joins TRBV10-1 to TRBJ2-1; 12 bases align to TRBD1. V dropped 7 bases and J dropped 7; count of bases not matched to a gene: 2. This CDR3 is 13 amino acids long. Germline CDR1 is WNHNN and CDR2 is SYGVQD (reference sequence). CDR3 coding DNA: TGCGCCAGCAAGGGACAGGGGGCTAATGAGCAGTTCTTC. Translating it yields CASKGQGANEQFF.

This chain joins TRBV18 and TRBJ2-7; D is ambiguous. The CDR3 spans 14 residues. Trimming pared 3 bases from V and 6 bases from J, leaving 15 bases between. Germline CDR1 is KGHSH and CDR2 is LQKENI. CDR3: CASSPSTAAAEQYF. CDR3 nucleotides: TGTGCCAGCTCACCGTCCACGGCGGCGGCCGAGCAGTACTTC.